The 8 T cell receptor beta chains below come from one sample, sequenced in a study of blood T cell repertoires in COVID-19. The repertoire was sequenced with immunoSEQ multiplex PCR; TCRdb's copy has only in-frame clones and lacks some. The sample lists about 180,000 clones, roughly four fifths seen once, with 6% to 8% in the top ten. Sequencing used peripheral blood. The receptors stem from a woman aged 70-85 years with COVID-19, enrolled during active disease.

This chain links TRBV7-9 with TRBJ2-7; 10 nucleotides line up with TRBD1. CDR3 size: 16 residues. With V trimmed by 5 bases and J by 0 bases, 7 bases remained unmatched. The germline CDR1 and CDR2 sequences are SEHNR and FQNEAQ (reference sequence). DNA for the CDR3: TGTGCCAGCAGCGAGCCGGGACAGGGGACCTCCTACGAGCAGTACTTC. This gives the protein CASSEPGQGTSYEQYF. The whole variable domain, remainder taken from reference TRBV7-9 and TRBJ2-7, is DTGVSQNPRHKITKRGQNVTFRCDPISEHNRLYWYRQTLGQGPEFLTYFQNEAQLEKSRLLSDRFSAERPKGSFSTLEIQRTEQGDSAMYLCASSEPGQGTSYEQYFGPGTRLTVT.

The V and J genes are TRBV2 and TRBJ1-2; weak D call: TRBD1 (6 bases). V lost 7 bases and J 10 bases, leaving 19 bases between the germline ends. In germline, CDR1 is SNHLY, CDR2 FYNNEI. The CDR3 sequence is 13 residues long. The CDR3 DNA is TGTGCCAGCAAAAGGGACACCAGTGTTCCCTACACCTTC. Translation gives CASKRDTSVPYTF.

This clone has just one count. V gene TRBV6-2 or TRBV6-3 combines with J gene TRBJ1-1; 7 nucleotides match TRBD1. The CDR3 is 14 residues long. Germline assignment: CDR1 MNHEY and CDR2 SVGEGT. Losses at the gene ends were 2 bases for V and 4 bases for J; bases not matched to a gene: 4. CDR3 DNA: TGTGCCAGCAGTTACCAGGGGGTGGGCACTGAAGCTTTCTTT. It translates to CASSYQGVGTEAFF.

This rearrangement joins TRBV11-3 to TRBJ2-1, with TRBD2 as a possible D gene (6 bases). The V and J ends lost 5 bases and 4 bases respectively, with 18 bases between them. The CDR3 spans 16 residues. In germline, CDR1 is SGHNT, CDR2 YENEEA. The chain's CDR3 is CASSQELGGEYNEQFF. CDR3 in DNA: TGTGCCAGCAGCCAAGAACTGGGCGGGGAATACAATGAGCAGTTCTTC.

The chain uses TRBV4-1 and TRBJ1-3; tentative D call: TRBD1 (6 bases). CDR3 length: 15 residues. V dropped 4 bases and J dropped 1 base, with 11 bases sitting between them. CDR1 is MGHRA and CDR2 is YSYEKL in the germline V gene. The CDR3 DNA reads as TGCGCCAGCAGCCCTGGACAGAATTCTGGAAACACCATATATTTT. This translates into CASSPGQNSGNTIYF.

In this sample, this clone turned up once. The chain combines TRBV28 with TRBJ1-5, with D possibly TRBD1 on 6 matching bases. Between the trimmed V and J ends, which lost 3 bases and 5 bases, there was a span of 17 bases. The CDR3 runs 16 residues. Germline-derived CDR1 and CDR2 are MDHEN and SYDVKM. The CDR3 reads CASSLGAKLGHQPQHF. As DNA, the CDR3 is TGTGCCAGCAGTTTGGGGGCGAAATTAGGGCATCAGCCCCAGCATTTT.

The rearrangement links TRBV2 to TRBJ2-3; maybe TRBD1 (6 bases). This CDR3 has 14 residues. Per germline, CDR1 SNHLY and CDR2 FYNNEI. The V end was cut by 6 bases, the J end by 1 base, with 11 bases between. The CDR3 sequence is CASSRDIRTDTQYF. DNA for the CDR3: TGTGCCAGCAGCCGGGACATCCGCACAGATACGCAGTATTTT.

The V gene is TRBV7-9, the J gene TRBJ1-1, with TRBD1 matching 7 bases. The CDR3 consists of 16 residues. V lost 2 bases to trimming and J lost 3 bases; unmatched junction nucleotides: 9. Looked up from germline, CDR1 is SEHNR and CDR2 is FQNEAQ (reference sequence). The CDR3 bases are TGTGCCAGCAGCTTATACAGGGGTATAACCGACACTGAAGCTTTCTTT. It codes for CASSLYRGITDTEAFF.